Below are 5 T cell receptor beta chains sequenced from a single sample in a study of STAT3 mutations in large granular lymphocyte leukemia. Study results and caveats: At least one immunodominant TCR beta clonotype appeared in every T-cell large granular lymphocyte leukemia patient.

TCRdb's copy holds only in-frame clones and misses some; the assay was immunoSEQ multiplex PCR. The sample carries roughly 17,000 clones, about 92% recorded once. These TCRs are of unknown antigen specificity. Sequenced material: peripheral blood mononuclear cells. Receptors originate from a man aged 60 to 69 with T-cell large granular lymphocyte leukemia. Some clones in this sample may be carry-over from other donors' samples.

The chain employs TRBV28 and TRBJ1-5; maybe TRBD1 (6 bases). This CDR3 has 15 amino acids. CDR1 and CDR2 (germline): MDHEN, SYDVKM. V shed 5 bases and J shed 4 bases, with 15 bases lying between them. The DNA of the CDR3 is TGTGCCAGCAGTCCCCTAGACAGGTCGAATCAGCCCCAGCATTTT. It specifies CASSPLDRSNQPQHF.

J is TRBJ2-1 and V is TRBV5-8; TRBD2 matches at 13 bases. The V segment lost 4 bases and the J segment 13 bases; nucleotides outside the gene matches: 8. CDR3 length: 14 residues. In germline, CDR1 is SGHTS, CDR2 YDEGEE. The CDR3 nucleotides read TGTGCCAGCAGCGATGGGACTAGCGGGAAACAACAGTTCTTC. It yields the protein CASSDGTSGKQQFF.

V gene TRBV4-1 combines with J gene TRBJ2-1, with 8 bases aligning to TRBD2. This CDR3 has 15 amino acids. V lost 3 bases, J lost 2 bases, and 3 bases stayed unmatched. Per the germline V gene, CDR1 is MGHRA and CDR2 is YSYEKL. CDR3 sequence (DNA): TGCGCCAGCAGCCAGACCGGGAGGGCCTACAATGAGCAGTTCTTC. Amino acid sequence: CASSQTGRAYNEQFF.

Here the CDR3 DNA reads TGTGCCTGGAACCGGGCGGGGACAGTAGGTGAAAAACTGTTTTTT. Its translation is CAWNRAGTVGEKLFF. The chain recombines TRBV30 with TRBJ1-4, with 7 bases that match TRBD1. Germline V gene data show CDR1 as GTSNPN and CDR2 as SVGIG (reference sequence). Germline trimming cut 4 bases from V and 7 bases from J; bases unmatched to any gene: 12. CDR3 length: 15 amino acids.

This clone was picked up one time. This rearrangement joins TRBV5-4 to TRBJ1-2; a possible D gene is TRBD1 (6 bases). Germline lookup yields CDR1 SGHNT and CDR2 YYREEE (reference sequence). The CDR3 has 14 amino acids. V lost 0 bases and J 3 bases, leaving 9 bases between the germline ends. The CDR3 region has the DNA TGTGCCAGCAGCTTGGGGGGGCAGGACTATGGCTACACCTTC. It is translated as CASSLGGQDYGYTF.